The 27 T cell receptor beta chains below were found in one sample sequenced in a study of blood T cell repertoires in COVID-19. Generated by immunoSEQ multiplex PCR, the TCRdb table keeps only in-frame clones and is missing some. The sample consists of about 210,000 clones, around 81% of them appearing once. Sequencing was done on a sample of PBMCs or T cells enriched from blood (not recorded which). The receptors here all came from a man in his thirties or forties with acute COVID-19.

In DNA form, the CDR3 reads TGTGCCAGCAGGGGGGCCCAGGGGCGATCCTCCTACGAGCAGTACTTC. It translates to CASRGAQGRSSYEQYF. The chain uses TRBV2 and TRBJ2-7, with D possibly matching TRBD1 (6 bases). Germline-derived CDR1 and CDR2 are SNHLY and FYNNEI. The V and J ends lost 6 bases and 0 bases respectively, with 18 bases between them. The CDR3 covers 16 residues.

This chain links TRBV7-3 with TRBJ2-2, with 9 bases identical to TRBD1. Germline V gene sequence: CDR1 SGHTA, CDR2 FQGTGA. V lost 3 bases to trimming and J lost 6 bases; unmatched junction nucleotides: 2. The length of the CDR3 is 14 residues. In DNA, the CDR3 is TGTGCCAGCAGCTTGGACAGGGGACCCGGGGAGCTGTTTTTT. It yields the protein CASSLDRGPGELFF. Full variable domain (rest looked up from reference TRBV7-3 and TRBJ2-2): GAGVSQTPSNKVTEKGKYVELRCDPISGHTALYWYRQSLGQGPEFLIYFQGTGAADDSGLPNDRFFAVRPEGSVSTLKIQRTERGDSAVYLCASSLDRGPGELFFGEGSRLTVL.

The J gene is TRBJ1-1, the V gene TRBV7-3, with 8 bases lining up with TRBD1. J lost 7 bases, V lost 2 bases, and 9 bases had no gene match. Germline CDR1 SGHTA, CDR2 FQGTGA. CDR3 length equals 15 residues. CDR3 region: CASSLLPSGGGEAFF. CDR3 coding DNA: TGTGCCAGCAGCTTATTACCATCAGGGGGCGGTGAAGCTTTCTTT.

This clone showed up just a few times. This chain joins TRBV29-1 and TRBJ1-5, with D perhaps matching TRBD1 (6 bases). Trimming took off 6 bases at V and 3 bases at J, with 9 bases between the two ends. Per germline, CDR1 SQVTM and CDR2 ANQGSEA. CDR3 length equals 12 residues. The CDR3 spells CSVGQPNQPQHF. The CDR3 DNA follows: TGCAGCGTCGGACAGCCCAATCAGCCCCAGCATTTT.

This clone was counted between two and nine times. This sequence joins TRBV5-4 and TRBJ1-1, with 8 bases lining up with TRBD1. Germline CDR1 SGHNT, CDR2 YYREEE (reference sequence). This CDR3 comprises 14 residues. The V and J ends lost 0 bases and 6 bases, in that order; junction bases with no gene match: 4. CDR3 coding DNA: TGTGCCAGCAGCTTGGTGCAGGGGGCGGCTGAAGCTTTCTTT. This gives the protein CASSLVQGAAEAFF.

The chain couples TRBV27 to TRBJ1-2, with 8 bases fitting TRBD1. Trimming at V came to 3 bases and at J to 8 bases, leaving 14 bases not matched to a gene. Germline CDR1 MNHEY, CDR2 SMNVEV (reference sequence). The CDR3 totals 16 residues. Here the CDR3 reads CASSFTYQDREDGYTF. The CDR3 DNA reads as TGTGCCAGCAGTTTTACATACCAGGACAGGGAAGACGGCTACACCTTC.

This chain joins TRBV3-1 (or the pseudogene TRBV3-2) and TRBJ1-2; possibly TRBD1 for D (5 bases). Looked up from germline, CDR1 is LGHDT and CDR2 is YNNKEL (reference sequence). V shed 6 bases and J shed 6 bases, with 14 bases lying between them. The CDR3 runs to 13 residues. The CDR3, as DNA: TGTGCCAGCAGTTTCGTTGTAGGGGATGGCTACACCTTC. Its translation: CASSFVVGDGYTF.

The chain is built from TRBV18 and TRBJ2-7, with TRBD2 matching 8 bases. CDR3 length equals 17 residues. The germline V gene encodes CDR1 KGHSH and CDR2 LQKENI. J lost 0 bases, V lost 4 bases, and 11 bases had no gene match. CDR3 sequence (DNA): TGTGCCAGCTCACACAGGTCCTCGGCGGGGGGCTCCTACGAGCAGTACTTC. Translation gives CASSHRSSAGGSYEQYF.

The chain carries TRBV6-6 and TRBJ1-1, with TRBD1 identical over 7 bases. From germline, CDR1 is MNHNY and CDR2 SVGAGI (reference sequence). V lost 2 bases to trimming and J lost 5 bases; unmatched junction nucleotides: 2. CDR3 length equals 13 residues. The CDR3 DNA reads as TGTGCCAGCAGTTACCAGGGGGTGACTGAAGCTTTCTTT. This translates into CASSYQGVTEAFF.

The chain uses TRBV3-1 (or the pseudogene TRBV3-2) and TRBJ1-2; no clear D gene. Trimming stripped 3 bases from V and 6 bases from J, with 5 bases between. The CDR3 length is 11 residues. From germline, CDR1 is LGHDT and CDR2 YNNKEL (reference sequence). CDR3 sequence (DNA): TGTGCCAGCAGCCATAGCGATGGCTACACCTTC. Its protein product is CASSHSDGYTF.

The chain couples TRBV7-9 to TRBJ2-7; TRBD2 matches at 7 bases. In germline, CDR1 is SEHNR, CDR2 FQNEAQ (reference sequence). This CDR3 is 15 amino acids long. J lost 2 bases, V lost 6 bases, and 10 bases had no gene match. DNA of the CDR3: TGTGCCAGCAGGGCTAGCGGCCTCGGCCCCTACGAGCAGTACTTC. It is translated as CASRASGLGPYEQYF.

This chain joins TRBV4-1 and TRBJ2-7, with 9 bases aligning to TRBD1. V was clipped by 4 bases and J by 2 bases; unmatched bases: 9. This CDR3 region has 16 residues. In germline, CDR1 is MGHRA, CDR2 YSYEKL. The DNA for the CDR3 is TGCGCCAGCAGCCCCAGACCGACAGGGGGAACCTACGAGCAGTACTTC. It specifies CASSPRPTGGTYEQYF.

CDR3 bases: TGTGCCGGATCGGTACAGGGGACCTACTTCTATGGCTACACCTTC. Translated: CAGSVQGTYFYGYTF. The V and J genes are TRBV27 and TRBJ1-2, with 7 positions matching TRBD1. The CDR3 extends over 15 amino acids. The V gene end was trimmed by 11 bases and the J gene end by 4 bases; junction bases not matched to a gene: 16. Germline-derived CDR1 and CDR2 are MNHEY and SMNVEV (reference sequence).

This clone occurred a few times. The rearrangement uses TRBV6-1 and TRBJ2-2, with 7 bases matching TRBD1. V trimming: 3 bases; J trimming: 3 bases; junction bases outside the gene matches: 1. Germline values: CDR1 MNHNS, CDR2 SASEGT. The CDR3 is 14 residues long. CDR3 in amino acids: CASSEGQYTGELFF. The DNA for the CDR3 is TGTGCCAGCAGTGAGGGACAGTACACCGGGGAGCTGTTTTTT.

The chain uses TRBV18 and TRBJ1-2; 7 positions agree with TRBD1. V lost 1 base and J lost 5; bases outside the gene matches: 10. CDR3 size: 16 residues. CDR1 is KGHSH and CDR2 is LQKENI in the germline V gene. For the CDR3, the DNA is TGTGCCAGCTCACCACGGAGGGACAGTTCTTTGTATGGCTACACCTTC. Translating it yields CASSPRRDSSLYGYTF.

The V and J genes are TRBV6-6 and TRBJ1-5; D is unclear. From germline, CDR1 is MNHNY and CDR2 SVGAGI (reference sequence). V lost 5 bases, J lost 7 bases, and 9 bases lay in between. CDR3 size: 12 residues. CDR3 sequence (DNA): TGTGCCAGCAGTCACAGTGTACAGCCCCAGCATTTT. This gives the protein CASSHSVQPQHF.

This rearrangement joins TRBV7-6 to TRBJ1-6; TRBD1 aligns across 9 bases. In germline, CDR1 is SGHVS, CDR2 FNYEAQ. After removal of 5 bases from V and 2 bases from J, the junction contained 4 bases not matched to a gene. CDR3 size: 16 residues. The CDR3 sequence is CASSMGTGTYNSPLHF. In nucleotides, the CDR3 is TGTGCCAGCAGCATGGGGACAGGGACCTATAATTCACCCCTCCACTTT.

As DNA, the CDR3 is TGCAGCGTTGATGGCCGGACAGGGGAGTGGGTCCAAGAGACCCAGTACTTC. Its protein is CSVDGRTGEWVQETQYF. The genes are TRBV29-1 and TRBJ2-5; TRBD1 matches at 9 bases. Unmatched junction bases numbered 12, after V lost 3 bases and J lost 1 base. Germline-derived CDR1 and CDR2 are SQVTM and ANQGSEA. This CDR3 has 17 residues.

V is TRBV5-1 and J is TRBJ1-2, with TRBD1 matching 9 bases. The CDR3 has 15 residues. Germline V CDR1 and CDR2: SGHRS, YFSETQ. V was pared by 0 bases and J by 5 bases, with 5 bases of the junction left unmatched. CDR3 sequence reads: CASSLGDREGYGYTF. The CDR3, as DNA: TGCGCCAGCAGCTTGGGGGACAGGGAGGGGTATGGCTACACCTTC. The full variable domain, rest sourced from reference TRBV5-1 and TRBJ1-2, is KAGVTQTPRYLIKTRGQQVTLSCSPISGHRSVSWYQQTPGQGLQFLFEYFSETQRNKGNFPGRFSGRQFSNSRSEMNVSTLELGDSALYLCASSLGDREGYGYTFGSGTRLTVV.

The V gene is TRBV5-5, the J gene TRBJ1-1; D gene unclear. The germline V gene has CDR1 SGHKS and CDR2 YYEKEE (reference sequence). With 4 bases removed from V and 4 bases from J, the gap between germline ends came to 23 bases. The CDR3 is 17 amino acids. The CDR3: CASSQDFGRGFGTEAFF. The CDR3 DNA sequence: TGTGCCAGCAGCCAGGACTTCGGGAGAGGATTCGGCACTGAAGCTTTCTTT.

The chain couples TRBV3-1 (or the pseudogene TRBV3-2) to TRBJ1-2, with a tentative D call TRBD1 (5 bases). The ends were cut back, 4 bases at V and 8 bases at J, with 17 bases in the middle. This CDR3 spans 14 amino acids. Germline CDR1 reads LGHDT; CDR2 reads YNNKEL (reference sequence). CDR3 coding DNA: TGTGCCAGCAGCCGAAAGGGTCAGGGCCGCGGCTACACCTTC. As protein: CASSRKGQGRGYTF.

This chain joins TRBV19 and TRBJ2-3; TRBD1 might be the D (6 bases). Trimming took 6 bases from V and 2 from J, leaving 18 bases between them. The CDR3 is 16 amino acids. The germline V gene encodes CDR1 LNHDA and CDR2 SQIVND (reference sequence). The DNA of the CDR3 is TGTGCCAGTAGGATGTCCGGGACACCGAACACAGATACGCAGTATTTT. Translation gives CASRMSGTPNTDTQYF.

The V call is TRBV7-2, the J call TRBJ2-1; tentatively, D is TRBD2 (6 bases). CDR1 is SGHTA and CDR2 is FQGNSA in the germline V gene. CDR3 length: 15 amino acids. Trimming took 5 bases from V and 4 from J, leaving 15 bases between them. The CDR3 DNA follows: TGTGCCAGCAGCCAAAGACGGAGGGAATACAATGAGCAGTTCTTC. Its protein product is CASSQRRREYNEQFF.

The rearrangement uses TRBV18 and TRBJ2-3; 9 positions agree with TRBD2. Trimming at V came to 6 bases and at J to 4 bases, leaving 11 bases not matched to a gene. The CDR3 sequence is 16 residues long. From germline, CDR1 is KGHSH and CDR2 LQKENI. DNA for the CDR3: TGTGCCAGCTCGGGACCTAGCGGGGAGGGAGCAGATACGCAGTATTTT. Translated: CASSGPSGEGADTQYF.

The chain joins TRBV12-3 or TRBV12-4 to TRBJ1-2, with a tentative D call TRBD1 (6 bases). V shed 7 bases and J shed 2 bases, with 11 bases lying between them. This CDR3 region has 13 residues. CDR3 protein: CASMWGLNYGYTF. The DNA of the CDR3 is TGTGCCAGCATGTGGGGGCTGAACTATGGCTACACCTTC.

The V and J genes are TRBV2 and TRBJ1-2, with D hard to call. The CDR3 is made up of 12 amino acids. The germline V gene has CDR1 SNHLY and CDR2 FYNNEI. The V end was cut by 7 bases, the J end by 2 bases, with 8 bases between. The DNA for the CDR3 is TGTGCCAGCATAGGAGAGAACTATGGCTACACCTTC. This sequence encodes CASIGENYGYTF.

CDR3 sequence (DNA): TGTGCCTGGACCGGGACAGGGGAAGCTTTCTTT. Translation: CAWTGTGEAFF. The chain uses TRBV30 and TRBJ1-1; 9 nucleotides align to TRBD1. This CDR3 is 11 amino acids long. V was clipped by 4 bases and J by 8 bases; unmatched bases: 2. Germline V CDR1 and CDR2: GTSNPN, SVGIG (reference sequence). Looking up the rest from reference TRBV30 and TRBJ1-1 gives the full variable domain: SQTIHQWPATLVQPVGSPLSLECTVEGTSNPNLYWYRQAAGRGLQLLFYSVGIGQISSEVPQNLSASRPQDRQFILSSKKLLLSDSGFYLCAWTGTGEAFFGQGTRLTVV.